The next 8 T cell receptor beta chains were all read from a single sample in a study of control samples from healthy donors and cancer patients. Only in-frame clones appear in the TCRdb table, and some are missing; sequencing was by immunoSEQ multiplex PCR. The top ten hold less than 4% of the sample, which has over 85,000 clones, roughly 90% seen once. Sequencing was done on a sample of PBMCs. These receptors originate from a woman aged 55-70 years with lung cancer.

The chain links TRBV7-2 to TRBJ1-1, with a tentative D call TRBD1 (5 bases). V lost 5 bases and J 5 bases, leaving 18 bases between the germline ends. Germline V lookup: CDR1 SGHTA, CDR2 FQGNSA. CDR3 length equals 15 residues. CDR3: CASSIGQGMGTEAFF. The CDR3 DNA sequence: TGTGCCAGCAGCATAGGTCAGGGAATGGGGACTGAAGCTTTCTTT.

The chain employs TRBV4-1 and TRBJ2-7; 9 bases are shared with TRBD1. With V trimmed by 2 bases and J by 5 bases, 7 bases remained unmatched. In germline, CDR1 is MGHRA, CDR2 YSYEKL. The CDR3 is made up of 15 amino acids. DNA for the CDR3: TGCGCCAGCAGCCAATTAGGGGACAGGGAACACGAGCAGTACTTC. Its protein product is CASSQLGDREHEQYF.

The chain has TRBV7-3 and TRBJ2-5, with 9 bases matching TRBD2. Looked up from germline, CDR1 is SGHTA and CDR2 is FQGTGA. V lost 3 bases and J lost 9; bases outside the gene matches: 5. This CDR3 comprises 13 residues. The CDR3 bases are TGTGCCAGCAGCTTCTCTAGCGGGGTGGCCCAGTACTTC. It yields the protein CASSFSSGVAQYF.

The CDR3 DNA reads TGTGCCAGCAGCCAAGGATCGGCGAAGCAGTTCTTC. It is translated as CASSQGSAKQFF. J is TRBJ2-1 and V is TRBV14; the D is unclear. This CDR3 comprises 12 residues. The V end lost 1 base, the J end lost 11 bases, and 9 bases lay between the germline ends. The germline gives CDR1 SGHDN, CDR2 FVKESK.

The rearrangement joins TRBV7-9 to TRBJ1-4; D gene unclear. Looked up from germline, CDR1 is SEHNR and CDR2 is FQNEAQ (reference sequence). Trimming stripped 1 base from V and 5 bases from J, with 11 bases between. This CDR3 comprises 15 residues. CDR3 in amino acids: CASSLDGTYNEKLFF. In DNA, the CDR3 is TGTGCCAGCAGCTTAGATGGCACTTACAATGAAAAACTGTTTTTT.

This chain links TRBV6-6 with TRBJ1-1; D unresolved. The germline gives CDR1 MNHNY, CDR2 SVGAGI (reference sequence). CDR3 length: 14 residues. Trimming removed 2 bases from V and 3 bases from J, with 10 bases in between. The CDR3 protein is CASSYQESDTEAFF. The CDR3 bases are TGTGCCAGCAGTTACCAGGAATCGGACACTGAAGCTTTCTTT.

This clone was recorded only once. This chain uses TRBV7-2 with TRBJ2-4; TRBD2 is a possible D gene (6 bases). The V gene's germline CDR1 is SGHTA and CDR2 FQGNSA. CDR3 size: 15 residues. V was clipped by 5 bases and J by 9 bases, with 20 bases between them. Here the CDR3 DNA reads TGTGCCAGCAGCCTATTGTCTGGCGGGGTCGTCATTCAGTACTTC. Its translation is CASSLLSGGVVIQYF.

The rearrangement joins TRBV19 to TRBJ1-3; 7 nucleotides agree with TRBD1. J was trimmed by 2 bases and V by 7 bases; bases with no gene match: 11. Germline V gene sequence: CDR1 LNHDA, CDR2 SQIVND (reference sequence). The CDR3 runs 16 residues. CDR3 in amino acids: CASTRQGSMAGNTIYF. The CDR3, as DNA: TGTGCCAGTACTAGACAGGGTAGTATGGCTGGAAACACCATATATTTT.